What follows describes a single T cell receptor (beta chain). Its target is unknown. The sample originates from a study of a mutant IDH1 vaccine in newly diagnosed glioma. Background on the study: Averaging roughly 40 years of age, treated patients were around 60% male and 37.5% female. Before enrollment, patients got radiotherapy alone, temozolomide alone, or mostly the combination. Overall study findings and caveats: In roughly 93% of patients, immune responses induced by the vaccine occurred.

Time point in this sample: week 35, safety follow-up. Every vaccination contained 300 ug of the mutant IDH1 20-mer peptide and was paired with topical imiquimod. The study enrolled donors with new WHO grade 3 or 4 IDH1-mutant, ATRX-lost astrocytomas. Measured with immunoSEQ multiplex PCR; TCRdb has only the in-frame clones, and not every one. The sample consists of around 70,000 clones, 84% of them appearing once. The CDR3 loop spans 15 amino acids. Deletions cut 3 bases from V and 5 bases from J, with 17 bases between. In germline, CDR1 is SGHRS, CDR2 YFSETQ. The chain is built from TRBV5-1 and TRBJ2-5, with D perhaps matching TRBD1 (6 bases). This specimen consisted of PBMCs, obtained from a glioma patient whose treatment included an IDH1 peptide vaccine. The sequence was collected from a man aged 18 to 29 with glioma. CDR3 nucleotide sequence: TGCGCCAGCAGCTCCTTACAGGGAAGGGGCGAGACCCAGTACTTC. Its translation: CASSSLQGRGETQYF.